The clone carrying this T cell receptor beta chain has just a few counts. Its specificity is unknown. The source of the sample is a study of cytotoxic CD8 clonotypes in ibrutinib-treated CLL. About the study: Response sampling occurred after a median roughly 11 months of treatment (range 6 to 36). Sample averages reached 260,000 or so productive templates and some 86,000 productive rearrangements. The study, taken as a whole, reports: Collection times varied between progressing and sustained-remission patients.

Germline V gives CDR1 MGHRA, CDR2 YSYEKL. This CDR3 comprises 17 residues. Germline trimming cut 0 bases from V and 6 bases from J; bases unmatched to any gene: 9. Target depth was 1 in 200,000 to 1 in 1 million T cells, about 10x per clonotype. Assay: immunoSEQ multiplex PCR; the TCRdb copy retains only in-frame clones and omits some. The sample shows some 47,000 clones, 50% to 65% of them seen only once. This chain connects TRBV4-1 to TRBJ2-2, with 8 bases that match TRBD1. The sequenced sample was PBMCs, obtained after 24 months of ibrutinib treatment. The TCR originated in a human donor with chronic lymphocytic leukemia. The DNA of the CDR3 is TGCGCCAGCAGCCAAGACCGTCAGGGGGCGCAAGCCGGGGAGCTGTTTTTT. Encoded protein: CASSQDRQGAQAGELFF.